Below, 5 T cell receptor beta chains from the same sample are listed, as sequenced in a study of cytomegalovirus exposure and HLA in healthy donors. The PCR was carried out with 60 Vbeta primers and 13 Jbeta primers. Sequencing was performed with immunoSEQ multiplex PCR; in TCRdb, only in-frame clones are kept and a portion is missing. The sample has almost 70,000 clones, more than 60% seen once; the top ten hold approximately 14%. The source material was PBMCs. These TCRs come from a male donor in good health and CMV-seropositive.

The rearrangement links TRBV5-5 to TRBJ1-1; D possibly corresponds to TRBD1 (6 bases). This CDR3 is 15 amino acids long. V lost 0 bases and J lost 3, with 12 bases in between. The germline V gene encodes CDR1 SGHKS and CDR2 YYEKEE (reference sequence). For the CDR3, the DNA is TGTGCCAGCAGCTTGGGGGACATTAGGGACACTGAAGCTTTCTTT. Translation: CASSLGDIRDTEAFF.

This clone has only one observation. This chain links TRBV11-2 with TRBJ2-2; 8 nucleotides align to TRBD2. V lost 5 bases, J lost 5 bases, and 10 bases stayed unmatched. There are 16 residues in the CDR3. In germline, CDR1 is SGHAT, CDR2 FQNNGV. The CDR3 region is CASSPTGGAGTGELFF. Here the CDR3 DNA reads TGTGCCAGCAGCCCAACCGGGGGGGCAGGAACCGGGGAGCTGTTTTTT.

This sequence joins TRBV10-3 and TRBJ2-7; no clear D. Germline V gene lookup returns CDR1 ENHRY and CDR2 SYGVKD. V lost 11 bases and J 2 bases, leaving 13 bases between the germline ends. This CDR3 spans 12 amino acids. In DNA, the CDR3 is TGTGCCCCCCGCGAGGCCCCCTACGAGCAGTACTTC. This sequence encodes CAPREAPYEQYF.

This clone was counted a single time. The chain employs TRBV9 and TRBJ1-4; a possible D gene is TRBD1 (5 bases). This CDR3 has 15 amino acids. Germline V gene lookup returns CDR1 SGDLS and CDR2 YYNGEE. The germline V and J ends were trimmed by 3 bases and 9 bases, with 18 bases remaining between them. CDR3 sequence (DNA): TGTGCCAGCAGCGAGCGGGCGGTGGGGGTTCAAAAACTGTTTTTT. Encoded protein: CASSERAVGVQKLFF.

The genes are TRBV19 and TRBJ1-5; 8 nucleotides align to TRBD1. The CDR3 consists of 13 residues. J gave up 5 bases and V 5 bases, and 2 bases lay outside the gene matches. The V gene's germline CDR1 is LNHDA and CDR2 SQIVND (reference sequence). CDR3 sequence reads: CASSLDRDQPQHF. CDR3 nucleotide sequence: TGTGCCAGTAGTCTGGACAGGGATCAGCCCCAGCATTTT.